This T cell receptor (beta chain) was found in a study of lymphopenia after photon versus proton radiotherapy. General study points: Only patients who died were analyzed for survival; proton advantage is unproven. A bigger post-nadir fall in TCR diversity correlated inversely with survival time in deceased patients. Oligoclonal CD8+ Temra expansion after nadir drove photon patients' diversity drop.

Only in-frame clones appear in the TCRdb table, and some are missing; sequencing was by immunoSEQ multiplex PCR. The table includes more than 20,000 clones, approximately 85% detected once. As for this clone: Antigen unknown.

The germline V gene encodes CDR1 LGHNT and CDR2 FRNRAP. V was pared by 1 base and J by 8 bases, with 6 bases of the junction left unmatched. The CDR3 covers 14 residues. The clonotype was recovered from a man aged 25-40 years with gastric cancer. The input for sequencing was peripheral blood, taken from a patient treated with photon-based radiotherapy. The chain recombines TRBV12-5 with TRBJ1-2; TRBD1 matches 8 bases. CDR3 nucleotides: TGTGCTAGTGGTTTGGGACAGGGGCTTGGCGGCTACACCTTC. Its protein is CASGLGQGLGGYTF.